Sequencing of this TCR beta chain was carried out in a study of blood T cell repertoires in COVID-19. In germline, CDR1 is SGHTA, CDR2 FQGNSA. The CDR3 is made up of 15 amino acids. Trimming pared 2 bases from V and 2 bases from J, leaving 12 bases between. In the source study's methods: Using reference gene primer amplification, nucleated cell counts were estimated. Produced via immunoSEQ multiplex PCR; TCRdb's table is partial and in-frame only. V, J and clone size are those of that table, while D and trimming were read from the DNA. The sample holds over 40,000 clones, more than 85% seen once. The chain uses TRBV7-2 and TRBJ1-1, with no clear D. The TCR originated in a woman at least 80 years old with acute or convalescent COVID-19. The sequenced sample was peripheral blood. DNA for the CDR3: TGTGCCAGCAGCTTAAACCCCACAGCAAACACTGAAGCTTTCTTT. It encodes CASSLNPTANTEAFF.